This TCR beta chain was profiled in a study of CD8+ T cells in alopecia areata. The sorting of PBMCs gave CD4+ and CD8+ T cells. The CDR3 consists of 17 residues. Germline V gives CDR1 MGHRA, CDR2 YSYEKL. V shed 2 bases and J 1 base; nucleotides not matched to a gene: 6. The count of this clone is one. The antigen is unknown. Whole-study results and caveats: Normal scalp had lower clonality than lesional scalp, with alopecia totalis/universalis lesions showing this most strongly. Among patients, TCR sharing was less clear than in mice, a difference possibly due in part to HLA diversity in the patient population.

Sequencing used cDNA as its template, made by extracting RNA and reverse transcribing it. The method was immunoSEQ multiplex PCR; TCRdb's version includes in-frame clones alone and lacks a portion of them. This table has 95,000 to 120,000 clones, roughly 60% appearing once. The chain employs TRBV4-1 and TRBJ1-3, with TRBD1 identical over 9 bases. The sequence was obtained from a human donor in good health. The specimen sequenced was CD8+ T cells sorted from blood. CDR3: CASSQSGQGFSGNTIYF. As DNA, the CDR3 is TGCGCCAGCAGCCAAAGTGGACAGGGGTTTTCTGGAAACACCATATATTTT.